Reported below is one TCR beta chain. Antigen specificity is unknown. The sample originates from a study of cytomegalovirus exposure and HLA in healthy donors. Germline V gene lookup returns CDR1 PRHDT and CDR2 FYEKMQ (reference sequence). This CDR3 is 16 amino acids long. Trimming stripped 4 bases from V and 4 bases from J, with 19 bases between. Measured with immunoSEQ multiplex PCR; TCRdb has only the in-frame clones, and not every one. The sample has approximately 150,000 clones; approximately 88% are singletons. General study results and limits: 150 or so TCR beta chains were listed as cytomegalovirus-associated. Researchers reported that a few CMV-associated chains were confirmed in vitro as CMV antigen-specific.

Sequencing used PBMCs. This clonotype was sampled from a man aged 25-45 years in good health and CMV-seropositive. The chain uses TRBV13 and TRBJ2-5; possible D gene TRBD1, 6 bases. DNA for the CDR3: TGTGCCAGCAGCTCCCGGGCAGGGGTAGTAACAGAGACCCAGTACTTC. Protein: CASSSRAGVVTETQYF.